This TCR beta chain was documented in a study of T-cell memory formation after mild COVID-19. 5'RACE with constant-segment primers built TCRalpha and TCRbeta cDNA libraries with UMIs. Each CDR3 protein is one row after TCRdb ran MiXCR on the 5' RACE reads. In the table there are over 70,000 distinct CDR3 sequences, around 16% of which are singletons. CDR3 size: 16 residues. After removal of 0 bases from V and 7 bases from J, the junction contained 7 bases not matched to a gene. Germline V gives CDR1 LGHNA, CDR2 YSLEER. This clonotype was counted only a few times. Sequencing was done on a sample of PBMCs or a T cell subset sorted from them (not recorded which). The receptor was isolated from a man aged 18 to 30 who had mild COVID-19 (a few samples of this study predate the infection). Cell type and time point are not known. V and J are TRBV4-3 and TRBJ2-1; 9 nucleotides align to TRBD2. The CDR3 nucleotides read TGCGCCAGCAGCCAAGACCGCGGGGGGGCGGGGAATGAGCAGTTCTTC. This codes for CASSQDRGGAGNEQFF.